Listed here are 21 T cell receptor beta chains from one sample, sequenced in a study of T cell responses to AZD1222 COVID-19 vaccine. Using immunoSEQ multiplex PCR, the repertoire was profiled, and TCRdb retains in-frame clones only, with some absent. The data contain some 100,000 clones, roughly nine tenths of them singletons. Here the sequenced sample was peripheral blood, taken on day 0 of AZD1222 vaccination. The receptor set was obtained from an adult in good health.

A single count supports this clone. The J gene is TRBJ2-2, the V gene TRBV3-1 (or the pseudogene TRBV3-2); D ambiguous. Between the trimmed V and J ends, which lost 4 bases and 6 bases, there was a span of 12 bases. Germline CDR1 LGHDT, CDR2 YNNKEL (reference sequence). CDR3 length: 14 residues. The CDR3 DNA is TGTGCCAGCAGCCTAGGACCCTCCCCCGGGGAGCTGTTTTTT. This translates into CASSLGPSPGELFF.

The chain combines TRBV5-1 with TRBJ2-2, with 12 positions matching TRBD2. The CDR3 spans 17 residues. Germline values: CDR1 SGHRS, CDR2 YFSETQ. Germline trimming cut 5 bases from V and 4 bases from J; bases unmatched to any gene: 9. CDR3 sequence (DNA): TGCGCCAGCAGTTTCGGACTAGCGGGAAGGGGCACCGGGGAGCTGTTTTTT. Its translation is CASSFGLAGRGTGELFF.

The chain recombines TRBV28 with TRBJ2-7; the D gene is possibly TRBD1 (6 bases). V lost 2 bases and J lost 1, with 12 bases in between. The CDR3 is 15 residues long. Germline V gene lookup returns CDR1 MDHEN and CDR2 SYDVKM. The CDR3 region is CASSLGATGSYEQYF. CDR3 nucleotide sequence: TGTGCCAGCAGTTTAGGTGCGACAGGTTCCTACGAGCAGTACTTC.

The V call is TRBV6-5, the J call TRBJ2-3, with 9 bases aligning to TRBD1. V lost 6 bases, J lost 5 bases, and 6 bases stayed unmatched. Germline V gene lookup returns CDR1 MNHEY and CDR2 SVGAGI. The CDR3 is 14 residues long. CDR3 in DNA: TGTGCCAGCAGGGGACAGGGTGTCGTAGATACGCAGTATTTT. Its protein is CASRGQGVVDTQYF.

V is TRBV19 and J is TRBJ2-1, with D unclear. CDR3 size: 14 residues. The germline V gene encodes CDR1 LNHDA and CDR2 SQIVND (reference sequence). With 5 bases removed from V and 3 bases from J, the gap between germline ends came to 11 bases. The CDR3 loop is CASSVYPDYNEQFF. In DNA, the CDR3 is TGTGCCAGTAGTGTCTACCCAGACTACAATGAGCAGTTCTTC.

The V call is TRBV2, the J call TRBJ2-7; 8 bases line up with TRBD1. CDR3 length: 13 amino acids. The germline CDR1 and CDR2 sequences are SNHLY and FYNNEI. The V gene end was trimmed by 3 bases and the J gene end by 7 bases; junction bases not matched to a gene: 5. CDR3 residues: CASSEDRVGEQYF. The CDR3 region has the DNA TGTGCCAGCAGTGAGGACAGGGTGGGTGAGCAGTACTTC.

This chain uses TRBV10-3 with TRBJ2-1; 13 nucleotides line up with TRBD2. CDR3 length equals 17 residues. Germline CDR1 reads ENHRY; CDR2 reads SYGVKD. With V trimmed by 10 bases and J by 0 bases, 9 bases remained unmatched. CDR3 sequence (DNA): TGTGCCACTACAAGGACTAGCGGGAGAGGCTCCTACAATGAGCAGTTCTTC. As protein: CATTRTSGRGSYNEQFF.

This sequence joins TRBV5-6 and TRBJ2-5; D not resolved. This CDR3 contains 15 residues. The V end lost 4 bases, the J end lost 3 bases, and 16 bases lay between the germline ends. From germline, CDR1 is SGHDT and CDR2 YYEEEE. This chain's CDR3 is CASSPLGGSKETQYF. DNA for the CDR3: TGTGCCAGCAGCCCCCTGGGTGGCAGCAAAGAGACCCAGTACTTC.

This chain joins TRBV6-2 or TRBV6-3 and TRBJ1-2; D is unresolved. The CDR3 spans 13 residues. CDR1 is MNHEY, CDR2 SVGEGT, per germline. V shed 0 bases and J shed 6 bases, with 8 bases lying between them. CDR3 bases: TGTGCCAGCAGTTACTCAGGGATGAATGGCTACACCTTC. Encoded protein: CASSYSGMNGYTF.

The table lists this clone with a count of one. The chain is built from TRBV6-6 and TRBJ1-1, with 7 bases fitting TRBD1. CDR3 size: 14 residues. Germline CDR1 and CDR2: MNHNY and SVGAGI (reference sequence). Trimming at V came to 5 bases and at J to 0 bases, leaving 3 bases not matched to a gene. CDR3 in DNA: TGTGCCAGCAGTAAGGGACAGATGAACACTGAAGCTTTCTTT. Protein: CASSKGQMNTEAFF.

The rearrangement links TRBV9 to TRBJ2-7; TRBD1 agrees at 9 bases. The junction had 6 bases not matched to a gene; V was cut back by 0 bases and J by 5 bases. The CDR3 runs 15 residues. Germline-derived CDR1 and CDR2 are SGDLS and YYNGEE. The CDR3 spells CASSVATGGVDEQYF. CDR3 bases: TGTGCCAGCAGCGTAGCGACAGGGGGGGTGGACGAGCAGTACTTC.

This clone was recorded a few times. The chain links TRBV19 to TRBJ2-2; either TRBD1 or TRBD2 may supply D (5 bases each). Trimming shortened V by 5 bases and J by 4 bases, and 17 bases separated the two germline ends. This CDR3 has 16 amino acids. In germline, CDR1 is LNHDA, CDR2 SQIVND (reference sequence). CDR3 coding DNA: TGTGCCAGTAGTTTAGGGTGGGGGAGTCCCACCGGGGAGCTGTTTTTT. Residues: CASSLGWGSPTGELFF. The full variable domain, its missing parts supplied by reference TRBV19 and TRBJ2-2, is DGGITQSPKYLFRKEGQNVTLSCEQNLNHDAMYWYRQDPGQGLRLIYYSQIVNDFQKGDIAEGYSVSREKKESFPLTVTSAQKNPTAFYLCASSLGWGSPTGELFFGEGSRLTVL.

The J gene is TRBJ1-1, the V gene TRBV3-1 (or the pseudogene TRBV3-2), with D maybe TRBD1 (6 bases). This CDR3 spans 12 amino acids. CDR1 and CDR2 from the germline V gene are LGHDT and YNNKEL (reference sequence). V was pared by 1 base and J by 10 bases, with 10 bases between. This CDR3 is CASSQGGRSAFF. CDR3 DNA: TGTGCCAGCAGCCAAGGGGGGCGGTCAGCTTTCTTT.

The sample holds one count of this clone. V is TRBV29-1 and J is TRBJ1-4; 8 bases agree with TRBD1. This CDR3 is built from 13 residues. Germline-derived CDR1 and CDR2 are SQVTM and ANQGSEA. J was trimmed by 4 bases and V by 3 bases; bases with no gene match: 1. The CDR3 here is CSVDGQGNEKLFF. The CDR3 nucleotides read TGCAGCGTTGACGGACAGGGTAATGAAAAACTGTTTTTT.

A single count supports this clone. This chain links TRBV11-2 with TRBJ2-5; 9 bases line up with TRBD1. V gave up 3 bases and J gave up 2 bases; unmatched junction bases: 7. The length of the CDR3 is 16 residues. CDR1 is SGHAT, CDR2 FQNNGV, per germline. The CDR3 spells CASSFGPGQGQETQYF. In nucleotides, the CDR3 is TGTGCCAGCAGCTTTGGACCGGGACAGGGTCAAGAGACCCAGTACTTC.

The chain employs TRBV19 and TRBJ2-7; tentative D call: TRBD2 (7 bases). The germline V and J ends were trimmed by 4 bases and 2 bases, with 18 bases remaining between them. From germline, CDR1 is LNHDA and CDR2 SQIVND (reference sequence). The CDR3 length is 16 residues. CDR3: CASSNKGGPRTYEQYF. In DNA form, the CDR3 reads TGTGCCAGTAGTAATAAGGGGGGGCCGAGAACCTACGAGCAGTACTTC.

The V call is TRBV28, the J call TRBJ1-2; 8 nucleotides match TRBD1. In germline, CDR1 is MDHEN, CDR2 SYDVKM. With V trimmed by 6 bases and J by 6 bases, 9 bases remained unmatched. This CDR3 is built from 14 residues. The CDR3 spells CASRMQGARDGYTF. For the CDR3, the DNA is TGTGCCAGCAGGATGCAGGGGGCGCGGGATGGCTACACCTTC.

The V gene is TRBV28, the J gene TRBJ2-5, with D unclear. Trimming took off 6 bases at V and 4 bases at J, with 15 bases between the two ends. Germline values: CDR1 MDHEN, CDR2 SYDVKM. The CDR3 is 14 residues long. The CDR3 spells CASSPSGRRETQYF. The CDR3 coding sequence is TGTGCCAGCAGCCCTTCCGGGCGTCGAGAGACCCAGTACTTC.

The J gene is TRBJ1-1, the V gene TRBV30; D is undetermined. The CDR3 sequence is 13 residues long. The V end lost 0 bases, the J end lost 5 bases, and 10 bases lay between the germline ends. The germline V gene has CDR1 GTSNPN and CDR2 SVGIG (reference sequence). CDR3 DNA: TGTGCCTGGAGTGTAAGGGCGCTTACTGAAGCTTTCTTT. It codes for CAWSVRALTEAFF.

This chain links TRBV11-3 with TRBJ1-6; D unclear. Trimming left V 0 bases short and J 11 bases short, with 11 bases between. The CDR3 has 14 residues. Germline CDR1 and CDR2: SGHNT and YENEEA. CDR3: CASSLDGSKAPLHF. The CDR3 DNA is TGTGCCAGCAGCTTAGACGGCAGTAAGGCACCCCTCCACTTT.

Here the CDR3 reads CASSCNAIRPGDNQPQHF. CDR3 DNA: TGTGCCAGCAGCTGCAACGCCATACGACCGGGGGACAATCAGCCCCAGCATTTT. The chain couples TRBV13 to TRBJ1-5; D may be TRBD1 (5 bases). Germline assignment: CDR1 PRHDT and CDR2 FYEKMQ (reference sequence). The CDR3 spans 18 residues. The germline V and J ends were trimmed by 4 bases and 3 bases, with 22 bases remaining between them. Variable domain in full (rest from reference TRBV13 and TRBJ1-5): AAGVIQSPRHLIKEKRETATLKCYPIPRHDTVYWYQQGPGQDPQFLISFYEKMQSDKGSIPDRFSAQQFSDYHSELNMSSLELGDSALYFCASSCNAIRPGDNQPQHFGDGTRLSIL.